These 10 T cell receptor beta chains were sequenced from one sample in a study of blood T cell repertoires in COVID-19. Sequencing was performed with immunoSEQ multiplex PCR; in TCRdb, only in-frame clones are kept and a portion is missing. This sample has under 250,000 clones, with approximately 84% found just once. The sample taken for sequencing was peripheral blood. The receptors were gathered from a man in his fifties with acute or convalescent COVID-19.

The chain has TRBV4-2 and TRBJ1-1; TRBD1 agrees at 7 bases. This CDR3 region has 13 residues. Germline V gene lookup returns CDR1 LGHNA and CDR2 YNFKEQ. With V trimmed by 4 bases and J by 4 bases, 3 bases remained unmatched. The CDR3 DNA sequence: TGTGCCAGCAGCCGGTCAGGGGGCACTGAAGCTTTCTTT. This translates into CASSRSGGTEAFF.

This CDR3 reads CATSREWAGAAAEKLFF. In nucleotides, the CDR3 is TGTGCCACCAGCAGAGAGTGGGCGGGCGCCGCGGCTGAAAAACTGTTTTTT. The chain is built from TRBV15 and TRBJ1-4; unclear D gene. The V gene lost 0 bases and the J gene lost 7 bases, with 18 bases spanning the gap. Germline V gene lookup returns CDR1 LNHNV and CDR2 YYDKDF (reference sequence). CDR3 size: 17 residues.

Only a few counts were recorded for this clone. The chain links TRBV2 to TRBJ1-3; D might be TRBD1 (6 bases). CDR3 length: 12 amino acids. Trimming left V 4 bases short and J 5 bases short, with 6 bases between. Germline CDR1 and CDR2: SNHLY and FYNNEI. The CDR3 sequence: CASSGDRNTIYF. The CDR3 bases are TGTGCCAGCAGTGGGGACAGAAACACCATATATTTT.

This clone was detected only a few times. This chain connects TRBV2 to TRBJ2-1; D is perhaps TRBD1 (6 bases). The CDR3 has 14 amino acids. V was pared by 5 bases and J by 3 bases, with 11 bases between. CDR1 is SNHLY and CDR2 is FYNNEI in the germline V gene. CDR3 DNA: TGTGCCAGCAGTCCCCAGGACAGCTACAATGAGCAGTTCTTC. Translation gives CASSPQDSYNEQFF.

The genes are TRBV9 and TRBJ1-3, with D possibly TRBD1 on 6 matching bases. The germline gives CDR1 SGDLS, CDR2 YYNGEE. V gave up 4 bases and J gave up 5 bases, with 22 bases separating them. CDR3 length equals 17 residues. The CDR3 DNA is TGTGCCAGCAGCCCACCCGGGTGGGGGCAGTCCCGAAACACCATATATTTT. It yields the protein CASSPPGWGQSRNTIYF.

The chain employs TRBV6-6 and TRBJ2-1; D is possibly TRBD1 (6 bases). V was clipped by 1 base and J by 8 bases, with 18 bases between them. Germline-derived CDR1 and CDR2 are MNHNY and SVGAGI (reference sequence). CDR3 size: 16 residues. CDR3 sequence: CASSYFLGTRGDEQFF. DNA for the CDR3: TGTGCCAGCAGTTACTTCTTGGGGACACGAGGCGATGAGCAGTTCTTC.

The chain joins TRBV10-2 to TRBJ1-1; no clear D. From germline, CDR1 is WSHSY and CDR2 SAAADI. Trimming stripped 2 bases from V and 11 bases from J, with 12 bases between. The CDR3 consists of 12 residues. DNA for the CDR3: TGCGCCAGCAGTGAGACTACAAGGGAGGCTTTCTTT. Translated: CASSETTREAFF.

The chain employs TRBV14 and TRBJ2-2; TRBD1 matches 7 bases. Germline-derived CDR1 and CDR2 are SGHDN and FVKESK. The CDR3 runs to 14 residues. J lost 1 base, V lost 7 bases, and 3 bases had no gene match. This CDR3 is CASTGQLNTGELFF. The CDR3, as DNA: TGTGCCAGCACGGGACAGTTGAACACCGGGGAGCTGTTTTTT. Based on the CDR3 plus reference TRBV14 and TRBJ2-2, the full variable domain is EAGVTQFPSHSVIEKGQTVTLRCDPISGHDNLYWYRRVMGKEIKFLLHFVKESKQDESGMPNNRFLAERTGGTYSTLKVQPAELEDSGVYFCASTGQLNTGELFFGEGSRLTVL.

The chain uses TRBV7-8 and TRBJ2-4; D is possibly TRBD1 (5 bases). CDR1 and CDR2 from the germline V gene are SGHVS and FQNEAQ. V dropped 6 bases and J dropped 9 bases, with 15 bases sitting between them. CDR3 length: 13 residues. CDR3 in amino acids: CASSSDRNVIQYF. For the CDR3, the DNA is TGTGCCAGCAGTTCCGACAGAAACGTCATTCAGTACTTC.

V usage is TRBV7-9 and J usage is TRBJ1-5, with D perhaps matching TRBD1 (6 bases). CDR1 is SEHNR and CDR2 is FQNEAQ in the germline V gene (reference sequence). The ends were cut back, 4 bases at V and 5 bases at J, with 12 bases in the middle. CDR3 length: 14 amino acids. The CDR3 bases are TGTGCCAGCAGCTCAACTTCAGGGGATCAGCCCCAGCATTTT. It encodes CASSSTSGDQPQHF.